This T cell receptor beta chain originates from a study of T cell changes during pregnancy in multiple sclerosis. Germline V gene sequence: CDR1 SGHTA, CDR2 FQGNSA. The CDR3 sequence is 16 residues long. The trim removed 2 bases at V and 1 base at J, leaving 5 bases unmatched. Clones were read by immunoSEQ multiplex PCR, and TCRdb kept only the in-frame ones, dropping some. Of some 70,000 clones listed, about nine tenths were seen once; the top ten hold around 1.6%. The chain has TRBV7-2 and TRBJ1-5; 7 bases are a match to TRBD1. The receptor was isolated from a female donor with multiple sclerosis, enrolled in a pregnancy study. The source was peripheral blood, collected in the third trimester of pregnancy. CDR3 in amino acids: CASSLQGGGSNQPQHF. The DNA of the CDR3 is TGTGCCAGCAGCTTACAGGGGGGTGGAAGCAATCAGCCCCAGCATTTT.